These 9 T cell receptor beta chains were all obtained from the same sample, sequenced in a study of blood T cell repertoires in COVID-19. Produced via immunoSEQ multiplex PCR; TCRdb's table is partial and in-frame only. The data show some 150,000 clones, about 86% seen once. The material sequenced was peripheral blood. These receptors all come from a woman aged 60 to 75 with acute or convalescent COVID-19.

This clone is a singleton in its sample. The chain couples TRBV28 to TRBJ1-2; TRBD1 matches at 7 bases. The V gene end was trimmed by 6 bases and the J gene end by 2 bases; junction bases not matched to a gene: 9. CDR1 and CDR2 (germline): MDHEN, SYDVKM. This CDR3 has 15 residues. The CDR3 spells CASRTPGTENYGYTF. The CDR3 DNA reads TGTGCCAGCAGAACCCCGGGGACAGAAAACTATGGCTACACCTTC.

The chain has TRBV24-1 and TRBJ2-4, with D perhaps matching TRBD1 (6 bases). Trimming took 3 bases from V and 7 from J, leaving 21 bases between them. Germline-derived CDR1 and CDR2 are KGHDR and SFDVKD. The CDR3 is 17 residues long. Here the CDR3 DNA reads TGTGCCACCAGTGATGCTTTGGGAACAGGGAGTGAGAACATTCAGTACTTC. Translating gives CATSDALGTGSENIQYF.

The rearrangement joins TRBV7-9 to TRBJ2-3, with 7 bases fitting TRBD2. Per the germline V gene, CDR1 is SEHNR and CDR2 is FQNEAQ (reference sequence). V shed 4 bases, J shed 2 bases, and the junction held 3 bases outside the gene matches. This CDR3 is built from 14 residues. The CDR3 bases are TGTGCCAGCAGCTCAGCGGGGCTCACAGATACGCAGTATTTT. This translates into CASSSAGLTDTQYF.

The rearrangement joins TRBV6-5 to TRBJ2-3; D remains ambiguous. This CDR3 region has 14 residues. V gave up 6 bases and J gave up 1 base, with 11 bases separating them. Germline CDR1 is MNHEY and CDR2 is SVGAGI. The CDR3 loop is CASSGSWRTDTQYF. For the CDR3, the DNA is TGTGCCAGCAGCGGTAGCTGGCGCACAGATACGCAGTATTTT.

V gene TRBV30 combines with J gene TRBJ1-2; a weak D match, TRBD1 (6 bases). The CDR3 has 13 amino acids. Germline CDR1 is GTSNPN and CDR2 is SVGIG (reference sequence). V lost 0 bases and J 5 bases, leaving 10 bases between the germline ends. The CDR3 DNA reads TGTGCCTGGAGTGTAACAGGGAGATATGGCTACACCTTC. Amino acids: CAWSVTGRYGYTF.

The chain is built from TRBV7-9 and TRBJ2-1, with D hard to call. Deletions cut 10 bases from V and 7 bases from J, with 11 bases between. The CDR3 runs 11 residues. In germline, CDR1 is SEHNR, CDR2 FQNEAQ (reference sequence). The CDR3 loop reads CAIHTRNEQFF. CDR3 DNA: TGTGCCATCCATACGCGGAATGAGCAGTTCTTC.

This chain uses TRBV15 with TRBJ2-3, with D maybe TRBD2 (5 bases). In germline, CDR1 is LNHNV, CDR2 YYDKDF (reference sequence). The CDR3 contains 18 residues. V gave up 6 bases and J gave up 2 bases, with 24 bases separating them. CDR3 in amino acids: CATRGSGSPGVYTDTQYF. CDR3 DNA sequence: TGTGCCACCAGAGGTTCTGGTAGTCCCGGGGTTTACACAGATACGCAGTATTTT.

V and J are TRBV7-9 and TRBJ1-1; 7 bases match TRBD1. Looked up from germline, CDR1 is SEHNR and CDR2 is FQNEAQ (reference sequence). CDR3 length: 13 residues. V shed 1 base and J 10 bases; nucleotides not matched to a gene: 6. The CDR3 DNA follows: TGTGCCAGCAGCTTAGTTAGGGGGCAGGGAGCTTTCTTT. It yields the protein CASSLVRGQGAFF.

V gene TRBV10-3 combines with J gene TRBJ1-6; no clear D. Trimming removed 10 bases from V and 10 bases from J, with 17 bases in between. The germline CDR1 and CDR2 sequences are ENHRY and SYGVKD. The CDR3 loop spans 13 amino acids. The CDR3 nucleotides are TGTGCCACCTCAGCGCAGGAGGCGTCACCCCTCCACTTT. Its translation: CATSAQEASPLHF.